This T cell receptor (beta chain) comes out of a study of CD8 T cells in ankylosing spondylitis. Of note for this clonotype: Antigen specificity is unknown.

The germline V gene encodes CDR1 SGHDT and CDR2 YYEEEE. V lost 4 bases and J lost 2; bases outside the gene matches: 5. The CDR3 length is 17 residues. Study-level results: Reported data indicate significant enrichment of disease-linked clones within matched ankylosing spondylitis synovial fluid. Typical of ankylosing spondylitis blood, it appeared, was a TCR beta motif of several highly homologous variants.

TCRdb re-derived calls from the 5' RACE reads in MiXCR, one entry per CDR3 protein. The table lists around 140,000 distinct CDR3 sequences, more than 15% of them singletons. The clonotype was recovered from a male donor with ankylosing spondylitis. The sample taken for sequencing was blood, either unsorted or a sorted T cell fraction (not recorded which). This chain joins TRBV5-6 and TRBJ2-3, with TRBD2 matching 15 bases. The CDR3 nucleotides read TGTGCCAGCAGCCAAGGACTAGCGGGAGGGACCACAGATACGCAGTATTTT. Its translation: CASSQGLAGGTTDTQYF.